This T cell receptor beta chain was captured by sequencing in a study of blood T cells in healthy people across ages. Comments on this clonotype: Its antigen is unknown.

Study observations and caveats: Estimated diversity that came from one million T cells was considered an underestimate. Per million T cells, TCR beta diversity dropped about linearly as age rose.

This CDR3 spans 11 amino acids. V was clipped by 11 bases and J by 5 bases, with 12 bases between them. The V gene's germline CDR1 is MDHEN and CDR2 SYDVKM. Combining a sample-barcoded 5' primer with a J-beta primer mix, a second PCR ran for roughly 7 to 12 cycles. TCRdb fed the 5' RACE reads into MiXCR, producing one record per CDR3 protein. Here the sample spans 800,000 or so distinct CDR3 sequences, around 68% being singletons. The chain carries TRBV28 and TRBJ2-5, with TRBD2 as a possible D gene (6 bases). Sequences were obtained from blood. The receptor's source is a man aged 30 to 45 in good health. CDR3 in DNA: TGTGCCGCGGGATGGGTGGAGACCCAGTACTTC. Residues: CAAGWVETQYF.